This T cell receptor beta chain was identified in a study of T cell clonality in common variable immunodeficiency. Blood samples were heparinized, about 4.5 to 8 ml per donor. The repertoire was sequenced with immunoSEQ multiplex PCR; TCRdb's copy has only in-frame clones and lacks some. This table holds 30,000 to 45,000 clones with no singletons; the top ten claim around 3%. Only a few counts were recorded for this clone. The antigen is unknown. Study outcomes and limitations: In common variable immunodeficiency, TCR beta chains reportedly carried fewer deletions and N-nucleotide insertions. Compared with controls, CVID subjects had fewer shared TCRbeta clones. TCRbeta clonality was increased in CVID versus healthy controls.

This receptor was taken from a person aged 18-69 years in good health. Sequencing used peripheral blood mononuclear cells.

CDR3 residues: CASSLGGSGEGRETQYF. CDR3 bases read: TGTGCCAGCAGCTTAGGCGGTTCGGGGGAGGGCCGGGAGACG. The J gene is TRBJ2-3, the V gene TRBV13, with 7 positions matching TRBD2. The read stops 3 residues short of the end of the CDR3; the missing end is completed from the germline J gene. Germline V lookup: CDR1 PRHDT, CDR2 FYEKMQ (reference sequence). The CDR3 is 17 residues long.